This T cell receptor (beta chain) was captured by sequencing in a study of cytomegalovirus exposure and HLA in healthy donors. Primers included in the PCR were 60 Vbeta and 13 Jbeta primers. Measured with immunoSEQ multiplex PCR; TCRdb has only the in-frame clones, and not every one. In the table there are around 140,000 clones, roughly four fifths of which are singletons. Germline trimming cut 8 bases from V and 2 bases from J; bases unmatched to any gene: 4. This CDR3 spans 14 amino acids. From germline, CDR1 is SNHLY and CDR2 FYNNEI. The receptor was derived from a female donor in good health and CMV-seropositive. The chain recombines TRBV2 with TRBJ2-3; TRBD1 matches 10 bases. Sequencing input: PBMCs. The CDR3 is CASEGTGATDTQYF. The CDR3 nucleotides read TGTGCCAGCGAAGGGACAGGGGCCACAGATACGCAGTATTTT.